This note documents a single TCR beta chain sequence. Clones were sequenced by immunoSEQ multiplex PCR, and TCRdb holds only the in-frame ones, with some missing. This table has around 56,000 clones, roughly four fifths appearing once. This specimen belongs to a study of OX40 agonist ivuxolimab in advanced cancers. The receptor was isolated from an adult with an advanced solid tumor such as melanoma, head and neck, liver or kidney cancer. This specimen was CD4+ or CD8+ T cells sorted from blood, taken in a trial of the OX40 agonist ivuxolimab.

In DNA form, the CDR3 reads TGTGCCAGCACCAAGTCCGGGACAGGGCCTTTCTCCTACAATGAGCAGTTCTTC. Its translation is CASTKSGTGPFSYNEQFF. V is TRBV21-1 and J is TRBJ2-1; the D call of TRBD1 is as the table states it, not checked on the DNA. TRBV21-1 is shown as a pseudogene. The length of the CDR3 is 18 residues.